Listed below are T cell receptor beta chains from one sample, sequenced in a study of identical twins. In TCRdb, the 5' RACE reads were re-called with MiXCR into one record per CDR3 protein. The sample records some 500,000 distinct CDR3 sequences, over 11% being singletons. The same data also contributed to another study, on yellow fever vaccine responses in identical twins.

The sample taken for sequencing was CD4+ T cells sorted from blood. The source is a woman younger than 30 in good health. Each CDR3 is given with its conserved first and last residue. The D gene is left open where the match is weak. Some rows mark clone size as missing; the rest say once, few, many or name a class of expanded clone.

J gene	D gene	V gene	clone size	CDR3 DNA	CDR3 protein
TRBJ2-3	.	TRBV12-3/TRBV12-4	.	TGTGCCGTCGGCCTCAGGGTGGGTACGCAGTATTTT	CAVGLRVGTQYF
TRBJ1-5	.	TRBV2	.	TGTGCCAGCACGTTCGGGGGCCCTCAGCCCCAGCATTTT	CASTFGGPQPQHF
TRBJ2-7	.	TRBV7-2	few	TGTGCCAGCAGCTTAGGGGGGTCGGCAGCCTCCTACGAGCAGTACTTC	CASSLGGSAASYEQYF
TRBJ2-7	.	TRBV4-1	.	TGCGCCAGCAGCCAAGCCCCCTCCGAGCAGTACTTC	CASSQAPSEQYF
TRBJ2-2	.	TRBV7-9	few	TGTGCCAGCAGCTTAAACCGGGCTATAACCGGGGAGCTGTTTTTT	CASSLNRAITGELFF
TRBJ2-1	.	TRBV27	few	TGTGCCAGCAGTTTTGGGTCTTCTGTCAATGAGCAGTTCTTC	CASSFGSSVNEQFF
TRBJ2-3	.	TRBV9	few	TGTGCCAGCAGCTCAAGCAGGCGTTCGTCTAGCACAGATACGCAGTATTTT	CASSSSRRSSSTDTQYF
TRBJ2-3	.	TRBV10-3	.	TGTGCCATCAGTGAGAGAGAAGGTAGCTCGCAGTATTTT	CAISEREGSSQYF
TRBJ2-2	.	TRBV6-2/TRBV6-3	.	TGTGCCGGGTCAGAACAGAACACCGGGGAGCTGTTTTTT	CAGSEQNTGELFF
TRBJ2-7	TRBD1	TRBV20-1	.	TGCAGTGCTAGAGACCGGGACAGGGTGAGTGAGCAGTACTTC	CSARDRDRVSEQYF
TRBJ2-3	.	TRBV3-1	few	TGTGCCAGCAGCCCCACACGAAGCGAGTTAGCGCGGGCAGATACGCAGTATTTT	CASSPTRSELARADTQYF
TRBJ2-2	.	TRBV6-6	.	TGTGCCAGCAGTTATTCCGTCTCCGGGGAGCTGTTTTTT	CASSYSVSGELFF
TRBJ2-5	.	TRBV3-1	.	TGTGCCAGCAGCCAAGGTCCGGCGGTGGGGACCCAGTACTTC	CASSQGPAVGTQYF
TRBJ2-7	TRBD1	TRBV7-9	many	TGTGCCAGCAGCTTAGGTGGGACAGGGGATTACGAGCAGTACTTC	CASSLGGTGDYEQYF
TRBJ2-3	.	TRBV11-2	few	TGTGCCAGCAGCTTAGTAGGGACACCTAGCACAGATACGCAGTATTTT	CASSLVGTPSTDTQYF
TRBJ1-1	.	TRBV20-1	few	TGCAGTGCAAAAAAGAACACTGAAGCTTTCTTT	CSAKKNTEAFF
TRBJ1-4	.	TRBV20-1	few	TGCAGTGCTAGCGCACAGACTAAACTGTTTTTT	CSASAQTKLFF
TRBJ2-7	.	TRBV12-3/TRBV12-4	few	TGTGCCAGCACCACGAATCCAGGGGCCGAGCAGTACTTC	CASTTNPGAEQYF
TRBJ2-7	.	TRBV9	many	TGTGCCAGCAGCGTAAGAGACGGAGGCTCCTACGAGCAGTACTTC	CASSVRDGGSYEQYF
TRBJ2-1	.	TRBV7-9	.	TGTGCCAGCAGCTTAGTAGGCGACTCCTCCTACAATGAGCAGTTCTTC	CASSLVGDSSYNEQFF
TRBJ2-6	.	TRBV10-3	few	TGTGCCATCAGTGACCTGACGGTAGTGGGGGCCAACGTCCTGACTTTC	CAISDLTVVGANVLTF
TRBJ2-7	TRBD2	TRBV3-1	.	TGTGCCAGCAGCCAAGATGGACTAGCGGGGTTTACCTCCTCCTCCTACGAGCAGTACTTC	CASSQDGLAGFTSSSYEQYF
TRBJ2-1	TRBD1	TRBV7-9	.	TGTGCCAGCAGCTCGGGACAGGGGCCGAACAATGAGCAGTTCTTC	CASSSGQGPNNEQFF
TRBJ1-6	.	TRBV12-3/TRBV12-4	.	TGTGCCAGCAGGCCGGGACAAAAGGGCGGAAGAAATTCACCCCTCCACTTT	CASRPGQKGGRNSPLHF
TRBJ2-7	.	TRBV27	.	TGTGCCAGCAGAGGAGGCTCGGTGGGTACCTACGAGCAGTACTTC	CASRGGSVGTYEQYF
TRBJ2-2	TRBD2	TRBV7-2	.	TGTGCCAGCAGCTGGGGGGGGACTCGATCGAACACCGGGGAGCTGTTTTTT	CASSWGGTRSNTGELFF
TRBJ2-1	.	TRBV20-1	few	TGCAGTGCCCTAGGGGGGTCTGCCTCCTACAATGAGCAGTTCTTC	CSALGGSASYNEQFF
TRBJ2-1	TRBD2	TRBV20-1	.	TGCTGTGCTAACTATCGGACTAGCGGGAACCTCTACAATGAGCAGTTCTTC	CCANYRTSGNLYNEQFF
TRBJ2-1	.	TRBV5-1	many	TGTGCCAGCAGCTTAGGACCCAACTCCTACAATGAGCAGTTCTTC	CASSLGPNSYNEQFF
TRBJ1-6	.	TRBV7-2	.	TGTGCCAGCAGCTTAGGACCTAATAATTCACCCCTCCACTTT	CASSLGPNNSPLHF
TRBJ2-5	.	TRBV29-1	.	TGCAGCGTTGACGTCCAAGCAGTAGAGACCCAGTACTTC	CSVDVQAVETQYF
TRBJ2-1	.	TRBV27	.	TGTGCCAGCAGTTTAAGGCCGGGCTACAATGAGCAGTTCTTC	CASSLRPGYNEQFF
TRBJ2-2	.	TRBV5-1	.	TGCGCCAGCAGCCCAGGGCTGGGCGGGAACACCGGGGAGCTGTTTTTT	CASSPGLGGNTGELFF
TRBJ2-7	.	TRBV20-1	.	TGCAGTGCTGAACCTATTAGTACCCCCTACGAGCAGTACTTC	CSAEPISTPYEQYF
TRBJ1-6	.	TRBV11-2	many	TGTGCCAGCAGCACCTTAGGGACACCCAAACCGCTCCACTTT	CASSTLGTPKPLHF
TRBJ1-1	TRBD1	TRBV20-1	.	TGCAGTGCCGGCCAGGGGGCTGGTAACACTGAAGCTTTCTTT	CSAGQGAGNTEAFF
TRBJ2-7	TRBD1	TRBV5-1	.	TGCGCCAGCAGGTTTGGACAGGGGATCTACGAGCAGTACTTC	CASRFGQGIYEQYF
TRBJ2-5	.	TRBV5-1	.	TGCGCCAGCAGCCACGAGGGTACTGGGGAGACCCAGTACTTC	CASSHEGTGETQYF
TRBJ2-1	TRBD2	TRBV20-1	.	TGCAGTGCTGCCTCCGGGACTAGTTTTTACAATGAGCAGTTCTTC	CSAASGTSFYNEQFF
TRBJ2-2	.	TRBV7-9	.	TGTGCCAGCAGCTTAAATCTTCTGGCGGAGGCGAACACCGGGGAGCTGTTTTTT	CASSLNLLAEANTGELFF
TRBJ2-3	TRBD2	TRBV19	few	TGTGCCAGTAGTAGCCCTAGCGGGAGAAGTTTGAGCACAGATACGCAGTATTTT	CASSSPSGRSLSTDTQYF
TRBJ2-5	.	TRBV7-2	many	TGTGCCAGCAGCCCCCGACTCCAGGGAGAGACCCAGTACTTC	CASSPRLQGETQYF
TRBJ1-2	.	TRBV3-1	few	TGTGCCAGCAGCCCTAAGACCGGGGGGGACTATGGCTACACCTTC	CASSPKTGGDYGYTF
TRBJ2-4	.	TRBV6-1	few	TGTGCCATAAGACAAGCAAACATTCAGTACTTC	CAIRQANIQYF
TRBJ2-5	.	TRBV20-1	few	TGCAGTGCTGGGGTAGGGGAGACCCAGTACTTC	CSAGVGETQYF
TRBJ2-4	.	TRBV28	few	TGTGCCAGCAGTTTACCCCGCGCGGTACAGTACTTC	CASSLPRAVQYF